This T cell receptor beta chain is drawn from a study of shared clonotypes between healthy human individuals. Study results and caveats: It was anticipated that sequencing depth would influence how many clonotypes donors shared. Though the depth was large, rarefaction showed that sorted-subset sequencing was incomplete. It was observed that approximately 5% of naive CD4 clonotypes were shared across a handful of donors.

Measured with immunoSEQ multiplex PCR; TCRdb has only the in-frame clones, and not every one. The sample contains around 700,000 clones, 72% of which appear only once. Germline V CDR1 and CDR2: ENHRY, SYGVKD. The J segment lost 2 bases and the V segment lost 5 bases, leaving 9 bases of the junction unmatched. CDR3 length: 17 amino acids. CD4+ cell separation produced CD45RA+ naive and CD45RA-negative memory subsets. A remark on this clone: Its matching antigen is unknown.

Sequencing used memory CD4+ T cells sorted from blood. The subset: CD45RA-negative fraction. This clonotype was obtained from a woman aged 25 to 45 in good health. The chain is built from TRBV10-3 and TRBJ2-6; 7 bases line up with TRBD2. The CDR3 reads CAISSQAGTTGANVLTF. The CDR3 DNA follows: TGTGCCATCAGTAGTCAAGCGGGGACCACTGGGGCCAACGTCCTGACTTTC.